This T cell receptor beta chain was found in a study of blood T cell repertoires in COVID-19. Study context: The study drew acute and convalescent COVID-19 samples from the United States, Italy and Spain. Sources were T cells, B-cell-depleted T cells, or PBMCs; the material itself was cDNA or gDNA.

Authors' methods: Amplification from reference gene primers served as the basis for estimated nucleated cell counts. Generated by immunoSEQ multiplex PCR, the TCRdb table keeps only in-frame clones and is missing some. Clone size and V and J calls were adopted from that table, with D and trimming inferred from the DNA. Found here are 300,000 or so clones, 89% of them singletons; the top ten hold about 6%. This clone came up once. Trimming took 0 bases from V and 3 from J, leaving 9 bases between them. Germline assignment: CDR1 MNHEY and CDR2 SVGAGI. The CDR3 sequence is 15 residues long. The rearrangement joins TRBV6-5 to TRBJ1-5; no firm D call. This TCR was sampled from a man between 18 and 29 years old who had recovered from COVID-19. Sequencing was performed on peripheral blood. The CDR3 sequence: CASSYSTGYNQPQHF. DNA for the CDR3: TGTGCCAGCAGTTACTCGACCGGGTACAATCAGCCCCAGCATTTT.